The rows below give T cell receptor beta chains drawn from one sample of a study of OX40 agonist ivuxolimab in advanced cancers. The repertoire was sequenced with immunoSEQ multiplex PCR; TCRdb's copy has only in-frame clones and lacks some. The sample comprises tens of thousands of clones, about 90% of which are singletons, and 11% rests with the top ten. The sequences come from CD4+ or CD8+ T cells sorted from blood, collected in a trial of the OX40 agonist ivuxolimab. The source of these receptors is an adult with an advanced solid tumor such as melanoma, head and neck, liver or kidney cancer. The CDR3 runs from the conserved cysteine through the conserved F or W. Fields, in order: D gene, V gene, J gene, clone size, CDR3 protein, CDR3 DNA. A D gene is named only where the DNA matches it firmly. The listing skips clone size in some rows; elsewhere it reads once, few, many or a size class.

D: .; V: TRBV27; J: TRBJ1-1; size: .; CDR3: CASSLSSGFVAFF; DNA: TGTGCCAGCAGTTTATCCTCAGGGTTCGTAGCTTTCTTT
D: .; V: TRBV6-1; J: TRBJ2-2; size: .; CDR3: CASSEITGELFF; DNA: TGTGCCAGCAGTGAAATCACCGGGGAGCTGTTTTTT
D: .; V: TRBV28; J: TRBJ2-7; size: .; CDR3: CASSWRGPAYEQYF; DNA: TGTGCCAGCAGTTGGCGGGGGCCCGCCTACGAGCAGTACTTC
D: TRBD1; V: TRBV29-1; J: TRBJ2-7; size: .; CDR3: CSVTRDREEQYF; DNA: TGCAGCGTAACCCGGGACAGGGAAGAGCAGTACTTC
D: TRBD1; V: TRBV6-6; J: TRBJ2-7; size: .; CDR3: CASSYSTTGLSYEQYF; DNA: TGTGCCAGCAGTTACTCGACGACAGGGCTTTCCTACGAGCAGTACTTC
D: .; V: TRBV28; J: TRBJ2-7; size: .; CDR3: CASSLPSRQEHSYEQYF; DNA: TGTGCCAGCAGTTTACCCTCGAGACAGGAACACTCCTACGAGCAGTACTTC
D: TRBD2; V: TRBV19; J: TRBJ2-3; size: .; CDR3: CASSRLAGDADTQYF; DNA: TGTGCCAGTAGTCGACTAGCGGGGGACGCAGATACGCAGTATTTT
D: .; V: TRBV27; J: TRBJ1-5; size: .; CDR3: CASSLSWNQPQHF; DNA: TGTGCCAGCAGTTTATCGTGGAATCAGCCCCAGCATTTT
D: .; V: TRBV15; J: TRBJ2-1; size: .; CDR3: CATSRGQEQFF; DNA: TGTGCCACCAGCAGAGGGCAGGAGCAGTTCTTC
D: TRBD2; V: TRBV27; J: TRBJ2-7; size: .; CDR3: CASSPETSGDEQYF; DNA: TGTGCCAGCAGTCCCGAGACTAGCGGGGACGAGCAGTACTTC
D: .; V: TRBV5-4; J: TRBJ2-7; size: few; CDR3: CASSSSSYEQYF; DNA: TGTGCCAGCAGCTCGAGCTCCTACGAGCAGTACTTC
D: TRBD1; V: TRBV5-6; J: TRBJ2-4; size: once; CDR3: CASSLTSTGVNIQYF; DNA: TGTGCCAGCAGCTTAACATCTACAGGGGTGAACATTCAGTACTTC
D: .; V: TRBV13; J: TRBJ1-1; size: .; CDR3: CASSSSIGEWGMNTEAFF; DNA: TGTGCCAGCAGCTCGTCTATAGGAGAGTGGGGCATGAACACTGAAGCTTTCTTT
D: .; V: TRBV2; J: TRBJ1-5; size: .; CDR3: CASKQGGGNQPQHF; DNA: TGTGCCAGCAAACAGGGAGGCGGCAATCAGCCCCAGCATTTT
D: TRBD2; V: TRBV5-1; J: TRBJ2-1; size: .; CDR3: CASSRRPSGNDNEQFF; DNA: TGCGCCAGCAGCCGCCGACCTAGCGGGAACGACAATGAGCAGTTCTTC
D: .; V: TRBV29-1; J: TRBJ2-7; size: .; CDR3: CSVELLPYEQYF; DNA: TGCAGCGTTGAGCTTCTTCCCTACGAGCAGTACTTC
D: .; V: TRBV7-6; J: TRBJ2-1; size: many; CDR3: CASSLEGTIPSSYNEQFF; DNA: TGTGCCAGCAGCTTAGAGGGCACCATCCCTAGCTCCTACAATGAGCAGTTCTTC